This T cell receptor (beta chain) was documented in a study of T cells in Graves' hyperthyroidism and ophthalmopathy (dated by TCRdb to the late 2010s). Looking at the study overall: Peripheral blood samples were taken at initial diagnosis, before any treatment was given. TCR V-J signatures able to tell the groups apart were searched for in a discovery cohort of approximately 95 patients, of whom 43 had Graves' ophthalmopathy and around 58 had stable Graves' hyperthyroidism. An independent validation cohort of around 19 hyperthyroidism patients and 17 patients who later progressed to ophthalmopathy tested prospective prediction of ophthalmopathy. In addition, the study compared T-cell repertoires in thyroid tissue and in blood from five or six Graves' hyperthyroidism patients. The paper reports TCR Vbeta CDR3 sequencing of fewer than 150 peripheral blood samples: 43 ophthalmopathy, under 80 hyperthyroidism and around 17 progressor patients. After blood sampling, hyperthyroidism patients were treated with methimazole at a starting dose of 30 mg daily, and ophthalmopathy patients were treated with high-dose intravenous methylprednisolone. For training and testing, the 110 or so patients in the discovery cohort were randomly divided in a 7:3 ratio. The paper's findings and limits, for the study overall: In validation, progression to ophthalmopathy was predicted by the model with 70% to 71% sensitivity and roughly 76% specificity, a median of 6.5 months before onset. No statistical method was used to set the sample size in advance, and investigators knew the group allocation. Blood samples also contained most of the expanded thyroid clonotypes (frequency above 0.001), which suggests that blood repertoires may reflect thyroid immune responses. A model built on a 13 V-J signature distinguished ophthalmopathy from stable hyperthyroidism, reaching roughly 88% sensitivity and under 84% specificity in cross-validation and 80%/75% in testing.

The germline V and J ends show losses of 6 bases and 9 bases respectively, and no gene match explains 9 bases of the junction. CDR1 LNHDA and CDR2 SQIVND were looked up in the germline V gene (reference sequence). The cysteine opens and the phenylalanine closes a CDR3 of 15 amino acids. Of the read, only the CDR3 DNA is kept; its 45 bases are in frame from base 1. As regards this clonotype: Its antigen is still unknown. Base quality data are lacking; no much larger clone is found one base away.

TCR beta CDR3 regions were amplified from RNA transcripts. A first-round RT-PCR of the TCR CDR3 used the HTBI primer set with the Qiagen OneStep RT-PCR kit. Libraries were constructed in a second round of multiplex PCR, after which size selection and purification were performed. Libraries were sequenced paired-end with 100 bp reads on an Illumina HiSeq2000. Per the source publication's procedure: SOAPnuke was used to process the raw data, removing reads that contained adapters or uncalled bases, had a mean Phred below 15, or lacked an exact match to the constant primer or identifier. COPE v1.2.5 was used to merge the high-quality paired reads, and each unique nucleotide sequence was defined as a clonotype. MiTCR v1.1 was used to align the clonotypes against IMGT TRBV, TRBD and TRBJ reference segments. The analysis included only V-J combinations with a frequency above 0.0001, which together covered more than 99% of the repertoires. The TCS score was defined as F50 (clonal expansion) divided by E x V (chaos), with BLOSUM62-based TCRdist calculated between CDR3 peptides within each V-J. Welch's t-statistics and random forest reduced just over 500 V-J features to some 14, which were used in a naive Bayes classifier (R e1071). TCRdb took the public reads, trimmed them with fastp at Q25, ran MiXCR for clone calling and kept in-frame beta chains. When rows share a CDR3 protein, they turn into one entry using the most common DNA and genes. The V and J calls here are based on TCRdb, not the publication. The sample data list about 590,000 distinct CDR3 sequences, and more than 15% of these were observed just once. The ten most abundant clones make up around 7.8% of the sample.

Stable Graves' hyperthyroidism was defined as the absence of progression to ophthalmopathy over 18 months of follow-up. Hyperthyroidism patients were newly diagnosed, had a disease duration of under 2 months, and were aged 18 to 65 years. Patients with uncontrolled infections, other autoimmune diseases, pregnancy or lactation were excluded. Diagnoses relied on clinical symptoms, serum thyroxine and TRAb, thyroid ultrasound and orbital computed tomography. PBMCs were separated from around 9.1 ml of fresh peripheral blood using Ficoll-Paque density gradient centrifugation. Total RNA was extracted using Trizol reagent, and RNA quality was assessed on an Agilent 2100 Bioanalyzer.

Sequencing was performed on blood. This receptor was identified in a woman under 40 with Graves' hyperthyroidism. The chain links TRBV19 with TRBJ2-1, with TRBD2 identical over 12 junction bases. The CDR3 region reads CASSVTSGSSSEQFF. The bases are TGTGCCAGTAGCGTGACTAGCGGGAGTTCCAGTGAGCAGTTCTTC.